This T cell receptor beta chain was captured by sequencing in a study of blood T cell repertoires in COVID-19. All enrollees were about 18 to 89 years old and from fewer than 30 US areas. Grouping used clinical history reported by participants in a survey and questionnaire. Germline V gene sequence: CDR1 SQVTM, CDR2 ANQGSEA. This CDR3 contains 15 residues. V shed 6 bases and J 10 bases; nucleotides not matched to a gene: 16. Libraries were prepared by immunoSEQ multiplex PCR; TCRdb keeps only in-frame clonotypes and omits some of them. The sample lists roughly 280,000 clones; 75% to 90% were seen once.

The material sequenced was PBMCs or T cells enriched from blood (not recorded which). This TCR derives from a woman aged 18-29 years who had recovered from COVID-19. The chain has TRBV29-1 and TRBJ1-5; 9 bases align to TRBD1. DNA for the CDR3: TGCAGCGTCACTACAGGGGGCGCAGGGATCGGACCCCAGCATTTT. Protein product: CSVTTGGAGIGPQHF. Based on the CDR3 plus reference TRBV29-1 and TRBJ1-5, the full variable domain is SAVISQKPSRDICQRGTSLTIQCQVDSQVTMMFWYRQQPGQSLTLIATANQGSEATYESGFVIDKFPISRPNLTFSTLTVSNMSPEDSSIYLCSVTTGGAGIGPQHFGDGTRLSIL.